The rows below give T cell receptor beta chains drawn from one sample of a study of T-cell reconstitution after alpha-beta-depleted transplantation in children. TCRdb analysed the PCR reads with MiXCR anew, one entry per CDR3 protein. Among over 200,000 distinct CDR3 sequences listed, approximately 9% were seen once. The sample in question was PBMCs from the stem cell graft donor, obtained from the stem cell graft. Every receptor here comes from a human donor who donated a stem cell graft to a child with acute lymphoblastic leukemia. Each CDR3 is given with its conserved first and last residue. The D gene is left open where the match is weak. Rows give clone size only sometimes, using once, few, many, or a class for an expanded clone.

12 many TRBJ1-2 TRBV20-1 NA CSANSLGYGYTF TGCAGTGCTAATAGTTTAGGATATGGCTACACCTTC
15 many TRBJ2-3 TRBV20-1 NA CSASSGLDNTDTQYF TGCAGTGCTAGCTCTGGACTCGACAACACAGATACGCAGTATTTT
17 few TRBJ1-2 TRBV7-9 TRBD1 CASSVGSTGRRNYGYTF TGTGCCAGCAGCGTCGGGTCGACAGGGCGGCGGAACTATGGCTACACCTTC
15 NA TRBJ1-5 TRBV30 TRBD1 CAWNRGQSSAQPQHF TGTGCCTGGAACAGGGGACAGAGTAGTGCTCAGCCCCAGCATTTT
15 NA TRBJ2-3 TRBV20-1 NA CSARGGAEGTDTQYF TGCAGTGCTAGAGGCGGCGCCGAGGGCACAGATACGCAGTATTTT
13 NA TRBJ1-2 TRBV24-1 NA CATSEQGGDGYTF TGTGCCACCAGTGAACAGGGTGGCGATGGCTACACCTTC
13 NA TRBJ2-5 TRBV7-7 NA CASSSGFRQTQYF TGTGCCAGCAGTTCAGGGTTTAGACAGACCCAGTACTTC
12 NA TRBJ2-5 TRBV29-1 NA CSVEGRSKTQYF TGCAGCGTTGAAGGCCGATCGAAGACCCAGTACTTC
15 many TRBJ2-1 TRBV5-1 TRBD1 CASSLDRVYYNEQFF TGCGCCAGCAGCCTCGACAGGGTTTACTACAATGAGCAGTTCTTC
18 few TRBJ2-1 TRBV5-1 NA CASSLGRDWHQSNNEQFF TGCGCCAGCAGCTTGGGGAGGGACTGGCACCAGAGTAACAATGAGCAGTTCTTC
15 few TRBJ1-1 TRBV20-1 TRBD1 CSAPLSGQGTTEAFF TGCAGTGCTCCCCTGTCGGGACAGGGGACCACTGAAGCTTTCTTT
13 NA TRBJ2-1 TRBV5-1 NA CASATAEYNEQFF TGCGCCAGCGCAACTGCAGAATACAATGAGCAGTTCTTC
15 NA TRBJ1-4 TRBV11-2 NA CASSIPRGANEKLFF TGTGCCAGCAGCATCCCGAGGGGGGCTAATGAAAAACTGTTTTTT
13 many TRBJ2-3 TRBV12-3/TRBV12-4 NA CASSTGQSDTQYF TGTGCCAGCAGTACCGGACAGTCGGATACGCAGTATTTT
13 few TRBJ1-2 TRBV3-1 NA CASSQVEGSGYTF TGTGCCAGCAGCCAAGTCGAGGGATCTGGCTACACCTTC
15 few TRBJ2-5 TRBV4-1 NA CASSQGSEIQETQYF TGCGCCAGCAGCCAAGGCAGCGAAATCCAAGAGACCCAGTACTTC
15 many TRBJ2-2 TRBV11-2 NA CASSLVSGGTGELFF TGTGCCAGCAGCTTAGTCTCTGGAGGCACCGGGGAGCTGTTTTTT
17 many TRBJ2-1 TRBV29-1 TRBD1 CSVEIWTGPTNYNEQFF TGCAGCGTTGAAATTTGGACAGGTCCTACGAACTACAATGAGCAGTTCTTC
16 many TRBJ1-1 TRBV28 NA CASSLDVGSMNTEAFF TGTGCCAGCAGTCTCGACGTGGGGAGTATGAACACTGAAGCTTTCTTT
13 many TRBJ2-2 TRBV7-2 NA CASSTQRSGELFF TGTGCCAGCAGCACACAACGTTCCGGGGAGCTGTTTTTT
18 many TRBJ2-1 TRBV5-1 NA CASSLEGSGLGSGNEQFF TGCGCCAGCAGCTTGGAGGGATCCGGACTGGGGTCTGGGAATGAGCAGTTCTTC
16 NA TRBJ1-1 TRBV3-1 TRBD1 CASSQGSGQPNAEAFF TGTGCCAGCAGCCAAGGATCGGGACAGCCGAACGCTGAAGCTTTCTTT
15 few TRBJ2-5 TRBV12-3/TRBV12-4 TRBD1 CASSLRQGAQETQYF TGTGCCAGCAGCCTAAGACAGGGGGCCCAAGAGACCCAGTACTTC
13 many TRBJ2-2 TRBV12-3/TRBV12-4 NA CASSLGQSGELFF TGTGCCAGCAGTCTAGGGCAATCCGGGGAGCTGTTTTTT
17 NA TRBJ2-3 TRBV20-1 NA CSARSPGVSGVTDTQYF TGCAGTGCTAGATCTCCAGGCGTATCCGGAGTTACAGATACGCAGTATTTT
13 few TRBJ2-1 TRBV29-1 TRBD2 CSVSGGANNEQFF TGCAGCGTTAGCGGGGGGGCCAACAATGAGCAGTTCTTC
16 NA TRBJ2-1 TRBV6-2/TRBV6-3 NA CASTQPQMAERNEQFF TGTGCCAGCACCCAACCCCAAATGGCAGAGAGGAATGAGCAGTTCTTC
13 many TRBJ1-6 TRBV28 NA CASSFLGDSPLHF TGTGCCAGCAGTTTTTTGGGGGATTCACCCCTCCACTTT
15 NA TRBJ2-3 TRBV6-1 NA CASSPDYSSTDTQYF TGTGCCAGCAGCCCTGACTACTCAAGCACAGATACGCAGTATTTT
13 few TRBJ1-4 TRBV2 TRBD1 CASSVPGGGKLFF TGTGCCAGCAGTGTACCAGGGGGCGGGAAACTGTTTTTT